The sequence of this TCR beta chain was determined in a study of beta chain features in type 1 diabetes. The study's findings and limits: For Type 1 diabetes patients, all four CD4+ subsets carried TCRB CDR3s that were moderately but significantly shorter.

As every portion of the isolated RNA was reverse transcribed, the sequencing read expressed TCRB transcripts. Assay: immunoSEQ multiplex PCR; the TCRdb copy retains only in-frame clones and omits some. The profile shows about 260,000 clones, around 20% of them singletons. The germline CDR1 and CDR2 sequences are MDHEN and SYDVKM. CDR3 length: 17 amino acids. V lost 2 bases, J lost 0 bases, and 5 bases stayed unmatched. There are a few counts of this clone. What it binds is unknown. This chain connects TRBV28 to TRBJ2-3; 10 nucleotides line up with TRBD2. The receptor's source is a woman aged 40-49 years with type 1 diabetes. The specimen was naive CD4+ T cells from blood. The CDR3 coding sequence is TGTGCCAGCAGTTTACCGGGACTAGCGTCTAGCACAGATACGCAGTATTTT. Its translation: CASSLPGLASSTDTQYF.